These 21 T cell receptor beta chains came from one sample sequenced in a study of OX40 agonist ivuxolimab in advanced cancers. Measured with immunoSEQ multiplex PCR; TCRdb has only the in-frame clones, and not every one. This table holds tens of thousands of clones, roughly 89% found once. Sequencing was performed on CD4+ or CD8+ T cells sorted from blood, taken in a trial of the OX40 agonist ivuxolimab. The receptors were sampled from an adult with an advanced solid tumor such as melanoma, head and neck, liver or kidney cancer.

The chain combines TRBV19 with TRBJ2-7; TRBD1 aligns across 8 bases. Losses at the gene ends were 4 bases for V and 3 bases for J; bases not matched to a gene: 11. Germline V lookup: CDR1 LNHDA, CDR2 SQIVND (reference sequence). CDR3 length: 16 amino acids. CDR3 sequence: CASSTAGTGGFYEQYF. CDR3 coding DNA: TGTGCCAGTAGTACGGCGGGGACAGGAGGCTTCTACGAGCAGTACTTC.

The chain combines TRBV4-1 with TRBJ2-3; no firm D call. Trimming left V 4 bases short and J 4 bases short, with 12 bases between. Germline CDR1 reads MGHRA; CDR2 reads YSYEKL. The CDR3 is 14 amino acids. The CDR3 sequence is CASSPDRVSDTQYF. The CDR3 DNA sequence: TGCGCCAGCAGCCCTGATAGGGTCTCAGATACGCAGTATTTT.

This clone has a handful of counts. The chain recombines TRBV7-9 with TRBJ1-1, with D possibly matching TRBD1 (5 bases). CDR1 and CDR2 (germline): SEHNR, FQNEAQ (reference sequence). The CDR3 length is 12 residues. The V gene lost 6 bases and the J gene lost 11 bases, with 16 bases spanning the gap. The CDR3 reads CASRPPGEAAFF. CDR3 DNA: TGTGCCAGCAGGCCCCCGGGGGAGGCCGCTTTCTTT.

This clone has only one observation. This chain links TRBV28 with TRBJ2-3; D remains unclear. The CDR3 is 12 residues long. The germline V gene encodes CDR1 MDHEN and CDR2 SYDVKM. Trimming removed 8 bases from V and 1 base from J, with 7 bases in between. The CDR3 DNA reads TGTGCCAGCTCAAGCGGCACAGATACGCAGTATTTT. This sequence encodes CASSSGTDTQYF.

J is TRBJ1-1 and V is TRBV29-1; D gene uncertain. Trimming left V 3 bases short and J 5 bases short, with 19 bases between. This CDR3 spans 15 amino acids. Germline V gives CDR1 SQVTM, CDR2 ANQGSEA. CDR3 sequence: CSVDGMGGFGTEAFF. Written as DNA, the CDR3 is TGCAGCGTTGATGGGATGGGAGGCTTCGGAACTGAAGCTTTCTTT.

The chain uses TRBV5-8 and TRBJ1-1, with a possible D match to TRBD1 (5 bases). In germline, CDR1 is SGHTS, CDR2 YDEGEE. The CDR3 totals 16 residues. Trimming stripped 3 bases from V and 5 bases from J, with 20 bases between. Here the CDR3 reads CASSWMLGEVVTEAFF. The CDR3 DNA is TGTGCCAGCAGCTGGATGCTGGGGGAGGTGGTGACTGAAGCTTTCTTT.

This clone has just one count. For the CDR3, the DNA is TGTGCCAGCAGCTTGGATCCAGGGGCACCCCTCCACTTT. As protein: CASSLDPGAPLHF. V usage is TRBV11-3 and J usage is TRBJ1-6; possible D gene TRBD1, 6 bases. Germline V CDR1 and CDR2: SGHNT, YENEEA. Deletions cut 3 bases from V and 11 bases from J, with 11 bases between. The CDR3 length is 13 residues.

The V gene is TRBV5-4, the J gene TRBJ1-3; D possibly corresponds to TRBD1 (6 bases). The V end lost 4 bases, the J end lost 1 base, and 9 bases lay between the germline ends. Germline CDR1 and CDR2: SGHNT and YYREEE (reference sequence). This CDR3 has 14 residues. The CDR3 region is CASSQTGSGNTIYF. In DNA, the CDR3 is TGTGCCAGCAGCCAAACAGGGTCTGGAAACACCATATATTTT.

The V and J genes are TRBV9 and TRBJ2-3; the D is unclear. V was shortened by 4 bases and J by 6 bases, with 15 bases between the two germline ends. CDR3 length: 14 residues. CDR1 and CDR2 from the germline V gene are SGDLS and YYNGEE. The CDR3 DNA sequence: TGTGCCAGCAGCCTCTCGACCCCGATGGATACGCAGTATTTT. Its translation: CASSLSTPMDTQYF. The full variable domain, with the rest looked up from reference TRBV9 and TRBJ2-3, is DSGVTQTPKHLITATGQRVTLRCSPRSGDLSVYWYQQSLDQGLQFLIQYYNGEERAKGNILERFSAQQFPDLHSELNLSSLELGDSALYFCASSLSTPMDTQYFGPGTRLTVL.

This rearrangement joins TRBV12-5 to TRBJ1-1, with D possibly matching TRBD1 (5 bases). Germline V gives CDR1 LGHNT, CDR2 FRNRAP. The CDR3 totals 14 residues. V was trimmed by 2 bases and J by 4 bases, leaving 11 bases between them. The CDR3 DNA follows: TGTGCTAGTGGTTTGCGGGGCTGGAGCACTGAAGCTTTCTTT. Translated, it gives CASGLRGWSTEAFF.

V is TRBV28 and J is TRBJ2-7, with TRBD1 matching over 12 bases. This CDR3 is 14 amino acids long. The ends lost 5 bases at V and 6 bases at J; junction bases unmatched: 5. The V gene's germline CDR1 is MDHEN and CDR2 SYDVKM. The CDR3 DNA is TGTGCCAGCAGTGCCCCGGGACAGGGGGCCGAGCAGTACTTC. Encoded protein: CASSAPGQGAEQYF.

V usage is TRBV18 and J usage is TRBJ2-7; TRBD2 aligns across 9 bases. The CDR3 runs to 17 residues. Germline assignment: CDR1 KGHSH and CDR2 LQKENI. The V and J ends lost 3 bases and 3 bases, in that order; junction bases with no gene match: 12. Here the CDR3 reads CASSPRLTLAGYYEQYF. As DNA, the CDR3 is TGTGCCAGCTCACCTAGGCTGACCCTAGCGGGATACTACGAGCAGTACTTC.

This clone was found once. This rearrangement joins TRBV6-4 to TRBJ2-2; D remains ambiguous. This CDR3 comprises 16 residues. Trimming stripped 4 bases from V and 1 base from J, with 13 bases between. Germline assignment: CDR1 MRHNA and CDR2 SNTAGT. The CDR3 DNA is TGTGCCAGCAGTGGACCCTCCTGGCAGAACACCGGGGAGCTGTTTTTT. It specifies CASSGPSWQNTGELFF.

V is TRBV25-1 and J is TRBJ1-1; the D gene is possibly TRBD1 (5 bases). The length of the CDR3 is 15 residues. Trimming cost V 1 base and J 4 bases, with 13 bases left between them. Germline CDR1 and CDR2: MGHDK and SYGVNS. The chain's CDR3 is CASSELGEASTEAFF. CDR3 in DNA: TGTGCCAGCAGTGAATTGGGGGAAGCGAGCACTGAAGCTTTCTTT.

The chain combines TRBV4-3 with TRBJ2-5; possible D gene TRBD2, 7 bases. The germline CDR1 and CDR2 sequences are LGHNA and YSLEER. The CDR3 loop spans 14 amino acids. The V end lost 2 bases, the J end lost 4 bases, and 11 bases lay between the germline ends. CDR3 in amino acids: CASSQNGGPETQYF. CDR3 DNA sequence: TGCGCCAGCAGCCAAAACGGGGGGCCAGAGACCCAGTACTTC.

This chain links TRBV19 with TRBJ2-5; weak D call: TRBD1 (5 bases). Trimming took off 1 base at V and 3 bases at J, with 9 bases between the two ends. Per germline, CDR1 LNHDA and CDR2 SQIVND (reference sequence). The CDR3 loop spans 14 amino acids. The CDR3 region has the DNA TGTGCCAGTAGTATAGTGGGGCAGAAAGAGACCCAGTACTTC. Its protein product is CASSIVGQKETQYF.

The chain carries TRBV27 and TRBJ2-1; unclear D gene. The CDR3 runs 14 residues. Germline V gene data show CDR1 as MNHEY and CDR2 as SMNVEV (reference sequence). V was clipped by 2 bases and J by 8 bases, with 13 bases between them. CDR3 nucleotides: TGTGCCAGCAGTTTAAGTGGGTACCCCCATGAGCAGTTCTTC. Its translation is CASSLSGYPHEQFF.

This chain uses TRBV10-1 with TRBJ2-3, with D perhaps matching TRBD2 (5 bases). The CDR3 has 13 amino acids. The germline CDR1 and CDR2 sequences are WNHNN and SYGVQD (reference sequence). The V end was cut by 4 bases, the J end by 2 bases, with 7 bases between. The CDR3 here is CASSATITDTQYF. CDR3 sequence (DNA): TGCGCCAGCAGTGCGACTATCACAGATACGCAGTATTTT.

The V call is TRBV14, the J call TRBJ2-7; D assignment may be TRBD1 or TRBD2 (5 bases each). Germline V lookup: CDR1 SGHDN, CDR2 FVKESK. V was trimmed by 4 bases and J by 2 bases, leaving 18 bases between them. The CDR3 consists of 16 residues. As DNA, the CDR3 is TGTGCCAGCAGCCCAGCCGGGGCGTCCCGGACCTACGAGCAGTACTTC. Translating it yields CASSPAGASRTYEQYF.

This rearrangement joins TRBV2 to TRBJ1-1; tentative D call: TRBD1 (6 bases). CDR1 and CDR2 (germline): SNHLY, FYNNEI. The length of the CDR3 is 13 residues. Trimming shortened V by 3 bases and J by 7 bases, and 12 bases separated the two germline ends. The chain's CDR3 is CASSDGQKSEAFF. DNA of the CDR3: TGTGCCAGCAGTGATGGACAGAAAAGTGAAGCTTTCTTT.

This clone was seen just once. The V gene is TRBV11-2, the J gene TRBJ2-5; perhaps TRBD2 as D (6 bases). This CDR3 spans 16 amino acids. The germline V gene has CDR1 SGHAT and CDR2 FQNNGV. The V gene lost 3 bases and the J gene lost 2 bases, with 16 bases spanning the gap. DNA of the CDR3: TGTGCCAGCAGCTTGGAGGGGCCCGCCCCGCAAGAGACCCAGTACTTC. As protein: CASSLEGPAPQETQYF.